This TCR beta chain was recorded in a study of cytomegalovirus exposure and HLA in healthy donors (dated by TCRdb to the late 2010s). About the study as a whole: An earlier analysis of 550 to 700 of the donors reported roughly 300 Gb of sequence data and about 100 million unique TCR beta sequences from 150 million to 200 million T cells. Besides the first cohort of about 730 subjects, a separate validation cohort made up of roughly 120 different subjects was used. A later analysis re-analyzed previously published TCR beta repertoires from about 730 donors and added high-resolution HLA genotyping to study TCR occurrence patterns. The study aimed to test whether cataloging public T cell receptors could reveal signatures of past pathogen exposure. Roughly 300 gigabases of sequencing data and approximately 80 million unique TCR sequences were included in an early release covering about 700 HLA-typed donors. An earlier analysis of approximately 500 of the donors applied high-throughput TCR beta sequencing to assess whether each TCR beta V gene segment acted as functional or pseudogenic. High-throughput TCR immunosequencing, statistical association of individual TCRs with disease status, and machine learning were combined to predict cytomegalovirus infection status. Rather than using new phenotypic data, the later analysis identified candidate immune exposures from TCR beta sequences and from how often those sequences occurred across donors. Both class I and class II loci were covered by HLA typing, at four-digit resolution. Among around 400 genotyped donors of the cohort, an average of approximately 220,000 unique TCR beta nucleotide sequences was sequenced per donor, of which 15% to 20% were non-productive. Among the roughly 400 genotyped donors, around 81% belonged to the genetic ancestry cluster associated with self-reported Caucasian donors. Using immunosequencing, the study profiled T cell repertoires from about 650 subjects and related those repertoires to cytomegalovirus serostatus. Typing coverage differed by locus: A, B, C, DRB1 and DQB1 were typed in roughly 620-630 donors, DQA1 in approximately 520, DPA1 in 606, and DPB1 in 400 to 480. All discovery cohort repertoires had been generated using a single sequencing platform. A later genetic analysis used genome-wide SNP genotypes for 398 of the 666 donors, treating that subset as a discovery cohort. Roughly 5 DR-DQ haplotypes were handled as single units for association and clustering because linkage in the cohort was strong. Alongside the repertoire data, information on donor age, sex, ethnicity and CMV serostatus was compiled.

Summary of the overall study and its limitations: The cohort was sequenced for TCR beta chains only, and without alpha or paired-chain data the features that could be detected were limited. An earlier analysis of 450 to 750 of the donors showed that most TCR beta V segments appeared in productive rearrangements either about 87% or about 30% of the time, which broadly matched IMGT annotations. Most TCR sequences were seen in very few donors, while some public TCRs were found in many individuals. The only immune exposure information available for the cohort was CMV serostatus. In vitro tests confirmed that a few of the cytomegalovirus-associated TCR beta chains recognize cytomegalovirus antigens. In the study, some 160 TCR beta chains were listed as associated with cytomegalovirus. Compared with the approximately 670-donor mean, donors in an Asian-associated ancestry cluster had fewer N-insertions in productive TCRs, according to a later genetic analysis. A further reported finding was that TCR beta sequences accurately predicted the HLA-A and HLA-B alleles for most subjects in the first cohort. In a later analysis, most CMV-associated TCR beta chains were found to appear HLA-restricted, with HLA associations seemingly driven largely by CMV exposure. In both the original and validation cohorts, the classifier was reported to diagnose cytomegalovirus status with high specificity and sensitivity. Strong co-occurrence of HLA alleles, especially DR and DQ, made assigning TCR associations to individual alleles difficult. Because the 87-base-pair reads could not distinguish some IMGT-functional V segments, including TRBV6-2 and TRBV6-3, those segments were excluded. In a later analysis, TCR association rates were found to vary across HLA loci, with the most associated TCRs seen for DRB1 alleles and the fewest for HLA-C alleles. The presence/absence analyses assumed that sequencing depth was roughly uniform across donors, and that assumption may not be true. Compared with equally common non-associated chains, HLA-associated TCR beta chains in a later analysis were more clonally expanded and had lower generation probabilities. It was suggested by the authors that the approach could potentially be generalized to other disease states and immunological phenotypes. Because HLA typing was unavailable for some donors at each locus, only the typed subset was used in association tests. In a later genetic analysis, a missense DCLRE1C variant was associated with V-gene and J-gene trimming of TCR beta chains, and the association was replicated in an independent cohort. Because counts were too low, roughly 18 rarely observed V segments, including chromosome 9 orphons, were left out of the earlier analysis of over 550 of the donors. At a false discovery rate of 0.05, a later analysis linked 15,000 to 20,000 TCR beta sequences to specific HLA alleles. Linkage disequilibrium might explain the correlated functional status among segregating V segments, but an unknown experimental factor could not be ruled out. A cluster of highly shared sequence variants was judged likely to be a technical artifact of the sequencing pipeline. In a later analysis, several top co-occurrence clusters were reported to appear linked to parvovirus B19, influenza, CMV and Epstein-Barr virus.

The cohort was made up of roughly 670 healthy bone marrow donors. At the time of sampling, all cohort members were nominally healthy, though unrecorded immune exposures were likely present. The donor was CMV seropositive and was included in the group of 250 to 300 seropositive cohort members. A peripheral blood sample was collected from each donor, and TCR beta sequencing was performed on peripheral blood mononuclear cells. The Qiagen DNeasy Blood Extraction Kit was used to extract genomic DNA from the blood cell samples. The library was made by the immunoSEQ multiplex PCR assay. A mixture of 60 forward primers for TCR Vbeta segments and 13 reverse primers for TCR Jbeta segments was used in the multiplex PCR. The CDR3 region of rearranged TCR beta genes was amplified from genomic DNA by a multiplex PCR assay. The amplified TCR beta libraries were sequenced on the Illumina HiSeq System as 87-base-pair reads. Turning to the authors' computational methods: Across the 500 to 700 repertoires, a later analysis counted 78 million or so unique TCR beta chains, some 11 million of which were shared by at least two donors. Raw reads were error-corrected and collapsed into unique sequences with a nearest-neighbor algorithm that merged closely related sequences to remove PCR and sequencing errors. Alignment of CDR3 sequences to IMGT reference sequences was used to assign V, D and J gene segments. For a sequence to be retained, a match of at least six nucleotides to both a V gene segment and a J gene segment was required. A rearrangement was called productive if the CDR3 had no stop codons and remained in frame with V and J, and every other rearrangement was called non-productive. Following IMGT convention, CDR3 was defined as the stretch from the second conserved V-encoded cysteine to the conserved J-encoded phenylalanine. Sequences without an unambiguous match to a single V gene segment were excluded from the earlier analysis of several hundred of the donors. In an earlier analysis of several hundred of the donors, V segments were called functional above 56.7% productive rearrangements and were called segregating when the between-donor standard deviation exceeded 5%. A statistical classification framework was developed to diagnose cytomegalovirus status using the catalog of TCR beta chain sequences. In a later analysis, TCR nucleotide sequences were compared against IMGT/GENE-DB human TR gene sequences so that V and J genes could be assigned. A later analysis assigned CDR3 sequences and most-parsimonious VDJ recombination scenarios with the TCRdist pipeline. In a later analysis, each TCR beta chain was defined by its CDR3 amino acid sequence together with its V-gene family, and reads without a unique V-gene family were excluded. In a later analysis, several hundred highly shared, low-generation-probability nucleotide sequences were removed to address suspected cross-contamination and a sequencing artifact. In a later analysis, a clonal expansion index for each public chain was calculated from normalized within-repertoire ranks of inferred template counts. A later analysis computed generation probabilities with a VDJ recombination model fitted to out-of-frame rearrangements, and checked the results against IGoR. A later analysis scored TCR-TCR, TCR-HLA and TCR-CMV co-occurrence with hypergeometric tests, applying a repertoire-size bias correction to TCR pairs. To estimate false discovery rates, a later analysis permuted the HLA or CMV assignments 20 times. In a later analysis, co-occurring TCRs were grouped using DBSCAN, and TCRdist sequence similarity was added for clustering within HLA-allele-positive subsets. Co-occurrence clustering excluded repertoires with fewer than 30,000 or more than 120,000 public chains, plus five with anomalous nucleotide sharing. The table was pulled from immuneACCESS by TCRdb, which kept in-frame rearrangements only. Such tables lose some clones; where checked, under half of the loss comes from unresolved V genes, and the rest has no known cause. The D gene and trimming were derived from the DNA, and the V and J assignments and clone size from that table. For this sample there are 150,000 to 200,000 clones; 75% appear just once. Together, the top ten hold about 11% of the sample.

For this clone: There is no known antigen for this receptor. There are no base qualities to consult, and no much larger clone falls within one base.

Trimming accounts for 4 bases at V and 3 bases at J, while the number of junction bases matched to no gene is 3. The cysteine opens and the phenylalanine closes a CDR3 of 12 amino acids. Only CDR3 DNA is held: 36 bases, read in frame from base 1. Looking up the germline V gene yields CDR1 SQVTM and CDR2 ANQGSEA. The rearranged chain carries TRBV29-1 and TRBJ2-7, and 7 junctional nucleotides match TRBD2. The sample comprised PBMCs. This TCR derives from a man aged 18-30 years in good health and CMV-seropositive. The CDR3 region has the sequence CSVGRGNYEQYF. The nucleotides read TGCAGCGTTGGGCGGGGGAACTACGAGCAGTACTTC.